These 30 T cell receptor beta chains share one sample of origin, sequenced in a study of tissue T cells after allogeneic stem cell transplantation. Sample time point: mouse harvest day 14 after allogeneic transplant. Each mouse received 10^7 T-cell-depleted marrow cells plus 10^6 splenic CD5+ T cells by tail vein. The repertoire was sequenced with immunoSEQ multiplex PCR; TCRdb's copy has only in-frame clones and lacks some. This sample has 4,000 to 5,000 clones, with over 30% found just once. The sample comprised gut tissue. These receptors originate from a female BALB/c mouse given C57BL/6 T cells with graft-versus-host disease after an allogeneic hematopoietic cell transplant.

This clone was seen a few times. Mouse names are used for the genes. Coverage ceases 1 residue before the CDR3 finishes, and the germline J gene fills in the end. V gene TRBV3 combines with J gene TRBJ1-3, with 11 bases identical to TRBD1. V lost 5 bases, J lost 4 bases, and 4 bases stayed unmatched. The CDR3 length is 15 residues. The V gene's germline CDR1 is SNHLY and CDR2 FYNGKV (reference sequence). CDR3: CASSTGTGGGNTLYF. CDR3 bases read: TGTGCCAGCAGCACCGGGACAGGGGGAGGAAATACGCTCTAT.

This clone was seen only a few times. Gene names are the mouse ones. Read data end 1 residue before the CDR3 end; the end is taken from the germline J gene. The chain combines TRBV26 with TRBJ1-3; the D gene is possibly TRBD1 (5 bases). The ends were cut back, 0 bases at V and 1 base at J, with 7 bases in the middle. Germline lookup yields CDR1 KGHPV and CDR2 FQNQEV (reference sequence). This CDR3 spans 15 amino acids. The CDR3 is CASSLSKGSGNTLYF. CDR3 DNA, as far as it was read: TGTGCCAGCAGTCTGTCGAAGGGGTCTGGAAATACGCTCTAT.

The sample holds a few counts of this clone. Germline and genes: mouse. This CDR3 reads CASSSRQGTTLYF. CDR3 bases read: TGTGCCAGCTCTAGCCGACAGGGGACCACCTTGTAC. This rearrangement joins TRBV12-2 to TRBJ2-4; 8 bases line up with TRBD1. The sequence runs out 1 residue before the end of the CDR3; the remainder is reconstructed from the germline J gene. CDR3 length: 13 residues. With V trimmed by 3 bases and J by 8 bases, 6 bases remained unmatched. CDR1 and CDR2 from the germline V gene are SGHLS and HYDKME.

As regards this clone: A much larger clone is a single base away; this may be a read error. Genes and germline are mouse. The same CDR3 is also encoded by other DNA sequences in this sample. The CDR3 region is CASSRDRGNSDYTF. CDR3 bases read: TGTGCCAGCAGCCGGGACAGGGGGAACTCCGACTACACC. The V gene is TRBV3, the J gene TRBJ1-2; TRBD1 aligns across 11 bases. The CDR3 is cut off 1 residue early in the read; its end comes from the germline J gene. CDR1 SNHLY and CDR2 FYNGKV come from the germline V gene (reference sequence). The CDR3 is made up of 14 amino acids. After removal of 5 bases from V and 2 bases from J, the junction contained 1 base not matched to a gene.

In regard to this clone: The gene names given are mouse names. The read terminates 1 residue before the CDR3 end, so the remaining end is supplied by the germline J gene. The rearrangement joins TRBV3 to TRBJ1-4; 12 bases are shared with TRBD1. V was pared by 3 bases and J by 7 bases, with 3 bases of the junction left unmatched. Per germline, CDR1 SNHLY and CDR2 FYNGKV (reference sequence). The CDR3 is 15 amino acids. The sequenced part of the CDR3 DNA is TGTGCCAGCAGCTTGGGGACAGGGGGCGGCGAAAGATTATTT. Encoded protein: CASSLGTGGGERLF. The full CDR3 sequence reads CASSLGTGGGERLFF.

For this clone: Gene names are the mouse ones. The CDR3 goes on 1 residue after the read ends, and that part is filled in from the germline J gene. The chain carries TRBV26 and TRBJ2-1, with 7 bases matching TRBD1. J gave up 3 bases and V 6 bases, and 5 bases lay outside the gene matches. This CDR3 contains 14 residues. CDR1 is KGHPV and CDR2 is FQNQEV in the germline V gene (reference sequence). The covered CDR3 bases are TGTGCCAGCAGCCTCCGGGACAGCTATGCTGAGCAGTTC. Its translation is CASSLRDSYAEQF. The entire CDR3 is CASSLRDSYAEQFF.

Remarks on this clone: Mouse gene names apply. The DNA ends 1 residue before the CDR3 does, and the rest of the CDR3 is filled in from the germline J gene. This sequence joins TRBV26 and TRBJ2-5, with D uncertain. The ends were cut back, 0 bases at V and 0 bases at J, with 4 bases in the middle. Germline CDR1 and CDR2: KGHPV and FQNQEV (reference sequence). CDR3 length: 14 residues. The sequenced CDR3 bases are TGTGCCAGCAGTCTGTCTTATAACCAAGACACCCAGTAC. This gives the protein CASSLSYNQDTQY. In full, the CDR3 reads CASSLSYNQDTQYF.

As regards this clone: Mouse germline and gene names are used. Read data end 1 residue before the CDR3 end; the end is taken from the germline J gene. The chain has TRBV13-2 and TRBJ2-5; TRBD2 matches at 9 bases. The CDR3 totals 15 residues. Germline V CDR1 and CDR2: NNHNN, SYGAGS (reference sequence). After removal of 2 bases from V and 6 bases from J, the junction contained 7 bases not matched to a gene. The CDR3 DNA, read in part, is TGTGCCAGCGGTGACTGGGGGGGAGGATTGGACACCCAGTAC. Its protein product is CASGDWGGGLDTQY. The full CDR3 protein is CASGDWGGGLDTQYF.

Relative to its sample, this clone is large. Any gene name here is a mouse gene name. Read sequence stops 1 residue before the CDR3 end, and the germline J gene provides the missing end. This chain connects TRBV29 to TRBJ2-1; no definite D call. The CDR3 consists of 11 residues. Between the trimmed V and J ends, which lost 4 bases and 2 bases, there was a span of 0 bases. Germline CDR1 and CDR2: MSHET and SYDVDS. CDR3 amino acids: CASSYYAEQFF. The CDR3 bases that were read are TGTGCTAGCAGTTACTATGCTGAGCAGTTC.

In regard to this clone: Here the gene names and germline are mouse. The sequence runs out 1 residue before the end of the CDR3; the remainder is reconstructed from the germline J gene. The rearrangement links TRBV24 to TRBJ1-2, with TRBD1 matching over 7 bases. The CDR3 runs 14 residues. With V trimmed by 1 base and J by 4 bases, 3 bases remained unmatched. CDR1 KGHTA and CDR2 FRNEEI come from the germline V gene. Incomplete CDR3 DNA: TGTGCCAGCAGTCTGTTGCAGGGGGGCTCCGACTACACC. Protein sequence: CASSLLQGGSDYT. The whole CDR3 sequence is CASSLLQGGSDYTF.

Sample share makes this clone large. Gene labels here are mouse ones. The missing CDR3 end, 1 residue past where the read stops, is filled in from the germline J gene. The chain has TRBV26 and TRBJ2-3; 7 bases align to TRBD2. V was clipped by 5 bases and J by 0 bases; unmatched bases: 2. Germline V CDR1 and CDR2: KGHPV, FQNQEV (reference sequence). The CDR3 runs to 14 residues. The part of the CDR3 DNA that was read is TGTGCCAGCAGTTCACTGGGGAGTGCAGAAACGCTGTAT. It encodes CASSSLGSAETLY. The whole CDR3 reads CASSSLGSAETLYF.

A word on this clone: The germline and genes are mouse ones. The CDR3 is cut off 1 residue early in the read; its end comes from the germline J gene. The chain has TRBV16 and TRBJ2-3, with no clear D. The length of the CDR3 is 13 residues. Germline V lookup: CDR1 SGHSA, CDR2 FRNQAP. V lost 0 bases to trimming and J lost 1 base, with 2 bases between them. Incomplete CDR3 DNA: TGTGCAAGCAGCTTAGAGGGTGCAGAAACGCTGTAT. Protein: CASSLEGAETLY. The complete CDR3 sequence is CASSLEGAETLYF.

On this clone: Gene labels here are mouse ones. The read comes to an end 1 residue before the CDR3 does, leaving the germline J gene to fill in the end. The V and J genes are TRBV30 and TRBJ1-3; no firm D call. The CDR3 covers 14 residues. From germline, CDR1 is SQVVS and CDR2 ANEGSEA. V lost 0 bases to trimming and J lost 0 bases, with 6 bases between them. The CDR3 bases that were read are TGTAGTTCTAGAGAACAATTTTCTGGAAATACGCTCTAT. Residues: CSSREQFSGNTLY. The complete CDR3 sequence is CSSREQFSGNTLYF.

To note about this clone: Gene names and germline match the mouse. The read comes to an end 1 residue before the CDR3 does, leaving the germline J gene to fill in the end. This chain joins TRBV13-2 and TRBJ2-5, with D possibly being TRBD2 (5 bases). The CDR3 runs 14 residues. Per germline, CDR1 NNHNN and CDR2 SYGAGS (reference sequence). Between the trimmed V and J ends, which lost 1 base and 3 bases, there was a span of 9 bases. CDR3 sequence reads: CASGDLGSQDTQYF. The CDR3 DNA, read in part, is TGTGCCAGCGGTGATTTGGGGTCTCAAGACACCCAGTAC.

Relative to its sample, this clone is medium-sized. The listed genes are named as in mouse. The read ends 1 residue early relative to the CDR3; the germline J gene fills the gap. V gene TRBV1 combines with J gene TRBJ2-7, with 10 bases that match TRBD1. The germline gives CDR1 NSQYPW, CDR2 LRSPGD (reference sequence). Trimming took 4 bases from V and 4 from J; bases not matched to a gene: 4. The CDR3 has 14 residues. CDR3 DNA, as far as it was read: TGCACCTGCAGTGACCGGGACAGGGGTTATGAACAGTAC. Its protein is CTCSDRDRGYEQY. The full CDR3 is CTCSDRDRGYEQYF. Supplemented by reference TRBV1 and TRBJ2-7, the full variable domain reads VTLLEQNPRWRLVPRGQAVNLRCILKNSQYPWMSWYQQDLQKQLQWLFTLRSPGDKEVKSLPGADYLATRVTDTELRLQVANMSQGRTLYCTCSDRDRGYEQYFGPGTRLTVL.

This clone is large in the sample. The gene names here belong to mouse. The CDR3 end falls 1 residue outside the read, so it is completed with the germline J gene. The rearrangement uses TRBV26 and TRBJ1-2; 7 bases line up with TRBD1. The CDR3 totals 14 residues. Losses at the gene ends were 4 bases for V and 0 bases for J; bases not matched to a gene: 2. The V gene's germline CDR1 is KGHPV and CDR2 FQNQEV (reference sequence). The CDR3 sequence is CASSQTGSNSDYTF. Incomplete CDR3 DNA: TGTGCCAGCAGTCAGACAGGGTCAAACTCCGACTACACC. Supplemented by reference TRBV26 and TRBJ1-2, the full variable domain reads NSKVIQTPRYLVKGQGQKAKMRCIPEKGHPVVFWYQQNKNNEFKFLINFQNQEVLQQIDMTEKRFSAECPSNSPCSLEIQSSEAGDSALYLCASSQTGSNSDYTFGSGTRLLVI.

A note on this clone: Gene names and germline match the mouse. Sequencing ends 1 residue short of the CDR3 end; the germline J gene provides the rest. The rearrangement uses TRBV4 and TRBJ2-7, with 11 bases matching TRBD2. This CDR3 has 14 residues. The V gene end was trimmed by 4 bases and the J gene end by 4 bases; junction bases not matched to a gene: 3. Germline V gives CDR1 LGHDT, CDR2 YNNKQL (reference sequence). Here the CDR3 reads CASSSTGGGYEQYF. CDR3 bases read: TGTGCCAGCAGCTCGACTGGGGGGGGGTATGAACAGTAC.

Turning to this clone: Genes here carry mouse names. Read data end 1 residue before the CDR3 end; the end is taken from the germline J gene. The V call is TRBV13-3, the J call TRBJ1-3; possibly TRBD1 for D (6 bases). The CDR3 sequence is 14 residues long. Trimming took off 2 bases at V and 3 bases at J, with 9 bases between the two ends. Germline CDR1 reads NNHDY; CDR2 reads SYVADS. The CDR3 sequence is CASSEQGYGNTLYF. The sequenced part of the CDR3 DNA is TGTGCCAGCAGTGAGCAGGGGTATGGAAATACGCTCTAT.

With regard to this clone: Genes here carry mouse names. The read gets to within 1 residue of the CDR3 end, and the germline J gene fills in the rest. This sequence joins TRBV24 and TRBJ2-1; D perhaps matches TRBD1 (6 bases). V lost 2 bases to trimming and J lost 3 bases, with 8 bases between them. The CDR3 spans 14 residues. Germline lookup yields CDR1 KGHTA and CDR2 FRNEEI. The CDR3: CASSLGQIYAEQFF. Incomplete CDR3 DNA: TGTGCCAGCAGTCTGGGACAGATCTATGCTGAGCAGTTC.

Remarks on this clone: The genes are named according to mouse. The CDR3 is cut off 1 residue early in the read; its end comes from the germline J gene. The chain links TRBV14 to TRBJ2-7; D remains ambiguous. Germline assignment: CDR1 SGHDT and CDR2 FRDEAV. The ends were cut back, 0 bases at V and 0 bases at J, with 4 bases in the middle. CDR3 length: 13 amino acids. CDR3 DNA, as far as it was read: TGTGCCAGCAGTTTCTTCTTCTCCTATGAACAGTAC. This translates into CASSFFFSYEQY. The full CDR3 sequence reads CASSFFFSYEQYF.

By share, this clone counts as medium-sized. Genes and germline are mouse. The read gets to within 1 residue of the CDR3 end, and the germline J gene fills in the rest. The chain combines TRBV15 with TRBJ2-5, with 13 positions matching TRBD2. The ends lost 6 bases at V and 6 bases at J; junction bases unmatched: 9. Per germline, CDR1 SGHND and CDR2 FRSKSL. This CDR3 contains 16 residues. The CDR3 DNA, read in part, is TGTGCCAGCAGCCCGGGACTGGGGGGGGGAGGGGACACCCAGTAC. Its protein is CASSPGLGGGGDTQY. The complete CDR3 protein is CASSPGLGGGGDTQYF. Looking up the rest from reference TRBV15 and TRBJ2-5 gives the full variable domain: DAGVTQTPRHEVAEKGQTIILKCEPVSGHNDLFWYRQTKIQGLELLSYFRSKSLMEDGGAFKDRFKAEMLNSSFSTLKIQPTEPKDSAVYLCASSPGLGGGGDTQYFGPGTRLLVL.

This clone counts as medium-sized (0.01 to 0.1%). Genes here carry mouse names. The CDR3 is cut off 1 residue early in the read; its end comes from the germline J gene. The chain links TRBV13-3 to TRBJ2-7; D is unresolved. CDR1 and CDR2 from the germline V gene are NNHDY and SYVADS. The V gene lost 4 bases and the J gene lost 7 bases, with 9 bases spanning the gap. The CDR3 has 11 amino acids. CDR3 sequence reads: CASSPGGEQYF. The covered CDR3 bases are TGTGCCAGCAGTCCTGGAGGGGAACAGTAC.

As regards this clone: All gene names here are mouse names. Incomplete CDR3 DNA: TGTGCCAGCAGTTCGGACAGGGTCTCTGGAAATACGCTCTAT. The encoded protein is CASSSDRVSGNTLY. The entire CDR3 protein reads CASSSDRVSGNTLYF. This chain uses TRBV26 with TRBJ1-3; 8 nucleotides align to TRBD1. Read coverage stops 1 residue before the CDR3 terminus; the germline J gene supplies the remainder. Germline V gene data show CDR1 as KGHPV and CDR2 as FQNQEV (reference sequence). Trimming removed 5 bases from V and 1 base from J; junction bases left unmatched: 4. CDR3 size: 15 residues.

This clone is deemed medium-sized. Mouse gene names apply. From the germline J gene comes the end of the CDR3, since the read stops 1 residue before it. The rearrangement joins TRBV26 to TRBJ2-7; the D is unclear. CDR3 length: 13 amino acids. CDR1 and CDR2 from the germline V gene are KGHPV and FQNQEV (reference sequence). The V and J ends lost 0 bases and 3 bases respectively, with 6 bases between them. The sequenced CDR3 bases are TGTGCCAGCAGTCTGTCTGGCAGCTATGAACAGTAC. Its translation is CASSLSGSYEQY. The CDR3, in full, reads CASSLSGSYEQYF. The full variable domain, with the rest looked up from reference TRBV26 and TRBJ2-7, is NSKVIQTPRYLVKGQGQKAKMRCIPEKGHPVVFWYQQNKNNEFKFLINFQNQEVLQQIDMTEKRFSAECPSNSPCSLEIQSSEAGDSALYLCASSLSGSYEQYFGPGTRLTVL.

This clone rates as medium-sized. Germline and genes: mouse. The CDR3 extends 1 residue past the end of the read, so its final part is completed from the germline J gene. The chain joins TRBV3 to TRBJ1-6; a weak D match, TRBD1 (6 bases). TRBJ1-6 qualifies as an ORF whose function is uncertain. Per the germline V gene, CDR1 is SNHLY and CDR2 is FYNGKV (reference sequence). The CDR3 sequence is 13 residues long. The ends were cut back, 4 bases at V and 8 bases at J, with 9 bases in the middle. CDR3 bases read: TGTGCCAGCAGCTCAGGGGTGGATTCGCCCCTCTAC. It codes for CASSSGVDSPLY. The CDR3 in full is CASSSGVDSPLYF.

As for this clone: The genes and germline here are from mouse. From the germline J gene comes the end of the CDR3, since the read stops 1 residue before it. The chain joins TRBV26 to TRBJ2-1; D call uncertain. Germline V gene lookup returns CDR1 KGHPV and CDR2 FQNQEV (reference sequence). Deletions cut 4 bases from V and 7 bases from J, with 5 bases between. The length of the CDR3 is 11 residues. The CDR3 here is CASSREAEQFF. Partial CDR3 DNA: TGTGCCAGCAGTCGAGAGGCTGAGCAGTTC. Looking up the rest from reference TRBV26 and TRBJ2-1 gives the full variable domain: NSKVIQTPRYLVKGQGQKAKMRCIPEKGHPVVFWYQQNKNNEFKFLINFQNQEVLQQIDMTEKRFSAECPSNSPCSLEIQSSEAGDSALYLCASSREAEQFFGPGTRLTVL.

As concerns this clone: The gene names here belong to mouse. Partial CDR3 DNA: TGCTCCAGCAGGCGGGGGACAGACAACGAAAGATTATTT. Residues: CSSRRGTDNERLF. The whole CDR3 sequence is CSSRRGTDNERLFF. The rearrangement links TRBV23 to TRBJ1-4; the table's D call, TRBD1, has no DNA check behind it. The read terminates 1 residue before the CDR3 end, so the remaining end is supplied by the germline J gene. The CDR3 has 14 residues. In germline, CDR1 is KGHTA, CDR2 FQNQQP.

Regarding this clone: Gene names follow the mouse nomenclature. The DNA ends 1 residue before the CDR3 does, and the rest of the CDR3 is filled in from the germline J gene. V gene TRBV12-2 combines with J gene TRBJ1-4, with TRBD1 matching over 11 bases. Germline V gives CDR1 SGHLS, CDR2 HYDKME. V was pared by 0 bases and J by 4 bases, with 0 bases of the junction left unmatched. The CDR3 contains 15 residues. The DNA read from the CDR3 is TGTGCCAGCTCTCTCGGGACAGGGGGCAACGAAAGATTATTT. It specifies CASSLGTGGNERLF. The complete CDR3 reads CASSLGTGGNERLFF.

By share, this clone ranks as medium-sized. Genes here carry mouse names. The CDR3 end is not reached by the read, which stops 1 residue before it; the germline J gene fills it in. The chain carries TRBV26 and TRBJ2-1; D ambiguous. The CDR3 runs 12 residues. V lost 0 bases to trimming and J lost 6 bases, with 3 bases between them. Germline-derived CDR1 and CDR2 are KGHPV and FQNQEV (reference sequence). CDR3 bases read: TGTGCCAGCAGTCTGTCCGGTGCTGAGCAGTTC. Its translation: CASSLSGAEQF. The entire CDR3 is CASSLSGAEQFF.

This clone has a handful of counts. Mouse names are used for the genes. Coverage ceases 1 residue before the CDR3 finishes, and the germline J gene fills in the end. This chain joins TRBV29 and TRBJ2-1; maybe TRBD2 (6 bases). V was shortened by 3 bases and J by 4 bases, with 7 bases between the two germline ends. In germline, CDR1 is MSHET, CDR2 SYDVDS. The CDR3 is made up of 13 amino acids. The DNA read from the CDR3 is TGTGCTAGCAGTTTGGGGGGTTATGCTGAGCAGTTC. It codes for CASSLGGYAEQF. The CDR3 in its entirety is CASSLGGYAEQFF.